This T cell receptor beta chain came from a study of T cell responses to AZD1222 COVID-19 vaccine. Whole-study results and caveats: Researchers report vaccine-associated CD4 TCRs spanning spike, with dominance at 160-218 and 743-854. Repertoire sampling happened only post peak T cell response. Clonal diversity was possibly underestimated; the donors were predominantly white British and more often female. After two AZD1222 doses, spike-specific TCR breadth and depth rose versus day 0.

About this clone itself: The antigen remains undetermined.

Sequencing used immunoSEQ multiplex PCR; TCRdb keeps in-frame clones, though not all of them. Found here are roughly 130,000 clones, roughly nine tenths of them singletons; the top ten hold over 1.5%. The TCR originated in an adult in good health. Sequencing was performed on peripheral blood, taken on day 0 of AZD1222 vaccination.

The CDR3 reads CASSLADWETQYF. The CDR3 DNA follows: TGCGCCAGCAGCTTGGCGGATTGGGAGACCCAGTACTTC. The chain couples TRBV5-1 to TRBJ2-5; no firm D call. V was trimmed by 0 bases and J by 5 bases, leaving 8 bases between them. Germline V CDR1 and CDR2: SGHRS, YFSETQ. The CDR3 is made up of 13 amino acids.